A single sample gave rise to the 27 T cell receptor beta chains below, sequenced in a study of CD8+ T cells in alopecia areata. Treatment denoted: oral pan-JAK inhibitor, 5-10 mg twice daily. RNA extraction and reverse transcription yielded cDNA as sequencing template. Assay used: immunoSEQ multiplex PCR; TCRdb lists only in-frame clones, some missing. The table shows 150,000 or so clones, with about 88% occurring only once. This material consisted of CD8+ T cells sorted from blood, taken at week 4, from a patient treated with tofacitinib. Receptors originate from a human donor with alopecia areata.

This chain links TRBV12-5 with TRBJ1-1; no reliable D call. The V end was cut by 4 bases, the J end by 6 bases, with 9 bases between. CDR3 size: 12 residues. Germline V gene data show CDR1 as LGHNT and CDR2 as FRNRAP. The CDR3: CASGYGSPEAFF. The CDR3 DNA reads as TGTGCTAGTGGTTACGGATCGCCTGAAGCTTTCTTT. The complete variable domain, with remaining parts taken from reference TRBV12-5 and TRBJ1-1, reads DARVTQTPRHKVTEMGQEVTMRCQPILGHNTVFWYRQTMMQGLELLAYFRNRAPLDDSGMPKDRFSAEMPDATLATLKIQPSEPRDSAVYFCASGYGSPEAFFGQGTRLTVV.

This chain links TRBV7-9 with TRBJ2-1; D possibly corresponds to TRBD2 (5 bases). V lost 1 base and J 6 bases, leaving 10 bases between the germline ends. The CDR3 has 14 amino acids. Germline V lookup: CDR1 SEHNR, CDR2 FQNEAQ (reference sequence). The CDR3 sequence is CASSLVRGSNEQFF. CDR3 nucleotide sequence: TGTGCCAGCAGCTTAGTTCGTGGGAGCAATGAGCAGTTCTTC.

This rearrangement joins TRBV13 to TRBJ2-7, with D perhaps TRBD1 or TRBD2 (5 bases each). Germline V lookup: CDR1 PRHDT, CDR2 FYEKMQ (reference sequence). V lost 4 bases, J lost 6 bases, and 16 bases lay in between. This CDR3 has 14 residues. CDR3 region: CASSSGTIISEQYF. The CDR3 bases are TGTGCCAGCAGCTCCGGGACCATTATCTCCGAGCAGTACTTC.

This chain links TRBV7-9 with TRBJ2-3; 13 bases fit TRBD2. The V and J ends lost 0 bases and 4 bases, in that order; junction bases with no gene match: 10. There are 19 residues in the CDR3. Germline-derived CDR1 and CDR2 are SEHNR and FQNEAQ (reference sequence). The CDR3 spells CASSLAWGTSGERADTQYF. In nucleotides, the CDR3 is TGTGCCAGCAGCTTAGCCTGGGGGACTAGCGGGGAACGGGCAGATACGCAGTATTTT.

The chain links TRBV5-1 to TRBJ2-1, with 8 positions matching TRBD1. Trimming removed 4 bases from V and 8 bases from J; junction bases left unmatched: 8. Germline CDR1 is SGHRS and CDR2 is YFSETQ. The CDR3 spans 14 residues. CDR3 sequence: CASSIGQGGDEQFF. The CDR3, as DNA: TGCGCCAGCAGCATCGGACAGGGTGGGGATGAGCAGTTCTTC.

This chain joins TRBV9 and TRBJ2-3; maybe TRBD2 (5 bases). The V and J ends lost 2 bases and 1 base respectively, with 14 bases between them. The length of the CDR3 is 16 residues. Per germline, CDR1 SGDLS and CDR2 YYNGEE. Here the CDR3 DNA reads TGTGCCAGCAGCGTTCCCGGAGGTGGCGGCACAGATACGCAGTATTTT. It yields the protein CASSVPGGGGTDTQYF.

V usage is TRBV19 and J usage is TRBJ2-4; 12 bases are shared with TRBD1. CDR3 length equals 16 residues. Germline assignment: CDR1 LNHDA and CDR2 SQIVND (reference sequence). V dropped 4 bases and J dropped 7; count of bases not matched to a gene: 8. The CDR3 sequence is CASSNLRDRGPNIQYF. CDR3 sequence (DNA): TGTGCCAGTAGTAACCTACGGGACAGGGGGCCTAACATTCAGTACTTC.

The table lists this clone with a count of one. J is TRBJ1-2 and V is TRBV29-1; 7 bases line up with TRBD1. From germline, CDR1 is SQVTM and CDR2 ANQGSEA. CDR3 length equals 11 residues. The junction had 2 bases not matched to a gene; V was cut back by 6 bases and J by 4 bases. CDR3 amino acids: CSVGTVYGYTF. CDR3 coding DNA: TGCAGCGTCGGGACAGTCTATGGCTACACCTTC.

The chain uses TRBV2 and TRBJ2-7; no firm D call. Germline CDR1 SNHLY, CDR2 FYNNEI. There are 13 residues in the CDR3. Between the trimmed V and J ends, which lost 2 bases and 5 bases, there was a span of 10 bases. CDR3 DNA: TGTGCCAGCAGTGAACCTGGGTTCAACGAGCAGTACTTC. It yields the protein CASSEPGFNEQYF.

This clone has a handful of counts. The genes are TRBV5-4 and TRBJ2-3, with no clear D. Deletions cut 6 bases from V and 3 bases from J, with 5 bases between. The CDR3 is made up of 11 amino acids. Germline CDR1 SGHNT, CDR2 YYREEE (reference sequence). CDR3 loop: CASMGTDTQYF. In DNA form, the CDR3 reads TGTGCCAGCATGGGTACAGATACGCAGTATTTT.

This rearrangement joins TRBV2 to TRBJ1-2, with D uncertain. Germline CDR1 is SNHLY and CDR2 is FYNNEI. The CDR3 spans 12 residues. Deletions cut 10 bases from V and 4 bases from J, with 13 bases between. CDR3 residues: CANPAWSYGYTF. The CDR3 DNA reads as TGTGCCAACCCGGCCTGGAGCTATGGCTACACCTTC.

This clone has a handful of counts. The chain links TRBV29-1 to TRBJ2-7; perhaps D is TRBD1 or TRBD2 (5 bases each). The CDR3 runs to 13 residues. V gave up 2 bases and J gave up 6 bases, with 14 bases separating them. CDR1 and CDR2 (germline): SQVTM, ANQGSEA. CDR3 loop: CSVEPGPLGEQYF. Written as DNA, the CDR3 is TGCAGCGTTGAACCGGGACCTCTGGGCGAGCAGTACTTC.

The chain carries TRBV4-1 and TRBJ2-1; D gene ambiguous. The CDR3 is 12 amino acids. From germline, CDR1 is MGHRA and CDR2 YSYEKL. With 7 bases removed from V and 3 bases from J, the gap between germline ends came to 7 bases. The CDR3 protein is CASMGFYNEQFF. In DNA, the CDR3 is TGCGCCAGCATGGGCTTCTACAATGAGCAGTTCTTC.

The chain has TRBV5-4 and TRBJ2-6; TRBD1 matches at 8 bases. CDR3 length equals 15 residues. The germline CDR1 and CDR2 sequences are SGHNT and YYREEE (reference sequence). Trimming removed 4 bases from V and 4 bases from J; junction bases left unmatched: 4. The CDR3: CASSGQGSGANVLTF. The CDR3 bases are TGTGCCAGCAGCGGACAGGGTTCAGGGGCCAACGTCCTGACTTTC.

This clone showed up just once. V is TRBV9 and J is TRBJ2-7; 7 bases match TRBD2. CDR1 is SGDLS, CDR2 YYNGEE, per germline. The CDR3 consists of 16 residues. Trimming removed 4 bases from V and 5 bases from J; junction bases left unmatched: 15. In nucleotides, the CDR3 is TGTGCCAGCAGCCCCCGGGCGGGAGAAATTGTGGACGAGCAGTACTTC. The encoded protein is CASSPRAGEIVDEQYF.

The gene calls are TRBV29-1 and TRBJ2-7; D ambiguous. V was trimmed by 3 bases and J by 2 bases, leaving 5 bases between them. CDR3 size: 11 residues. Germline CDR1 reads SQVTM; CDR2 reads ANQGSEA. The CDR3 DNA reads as TGCAGCGTTGACACGACCTACGAGCAGTACTTC. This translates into CSVDTTYEQYF.

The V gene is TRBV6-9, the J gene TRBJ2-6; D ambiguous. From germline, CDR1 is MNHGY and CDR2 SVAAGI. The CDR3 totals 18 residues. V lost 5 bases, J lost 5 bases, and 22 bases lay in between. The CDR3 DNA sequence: TGTGCCAGCAGTAGATTGACGCCACGACAAAGTCGGGCCAACGTCCTGACTTTC. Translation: CASSRLTPRQSRANVLTF.

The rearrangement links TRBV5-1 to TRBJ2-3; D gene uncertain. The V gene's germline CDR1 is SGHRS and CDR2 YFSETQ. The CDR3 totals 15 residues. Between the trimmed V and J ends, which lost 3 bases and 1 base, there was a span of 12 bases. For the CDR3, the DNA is TGCGCCAGCAGCTCCGGTATAGTAGGCACAGATACGCAGTATTTT. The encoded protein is CASSSGIVGTDTQYF.

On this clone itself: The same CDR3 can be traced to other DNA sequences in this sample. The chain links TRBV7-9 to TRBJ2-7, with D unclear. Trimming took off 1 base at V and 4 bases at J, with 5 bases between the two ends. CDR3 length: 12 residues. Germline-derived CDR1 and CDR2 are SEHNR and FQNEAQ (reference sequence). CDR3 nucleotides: TGTGCCAGCAGCTTAGGGGCGTACGAGCAGTACTTC. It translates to CASSLGAYEQYF.

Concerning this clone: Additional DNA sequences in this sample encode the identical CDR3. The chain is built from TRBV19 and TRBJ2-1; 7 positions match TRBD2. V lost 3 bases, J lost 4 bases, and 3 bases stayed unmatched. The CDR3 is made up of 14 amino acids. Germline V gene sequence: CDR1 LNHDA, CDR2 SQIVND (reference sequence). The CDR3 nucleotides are TGTGCCAGTAGTATTGGGGGGGATTACAATGAGCAGTTCTTC. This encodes CASSIGGDYNEQFF.

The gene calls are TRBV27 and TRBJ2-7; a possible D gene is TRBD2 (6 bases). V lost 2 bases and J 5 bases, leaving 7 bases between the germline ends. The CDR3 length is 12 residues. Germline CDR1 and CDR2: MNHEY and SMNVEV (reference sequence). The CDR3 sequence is CASSLGGNEQYF. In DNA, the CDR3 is TGTGCCAGCAGTTTAGGAGGGAACGAGCAGTACTTC.

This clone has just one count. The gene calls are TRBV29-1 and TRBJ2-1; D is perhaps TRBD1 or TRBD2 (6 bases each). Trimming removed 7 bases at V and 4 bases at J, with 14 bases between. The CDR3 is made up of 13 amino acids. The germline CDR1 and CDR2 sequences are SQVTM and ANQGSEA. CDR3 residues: CSEGQGRYNEQFF. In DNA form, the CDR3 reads TGCAGCGAGGGGCAGGGGAGGTACAATGAGCAGTTCTTC.

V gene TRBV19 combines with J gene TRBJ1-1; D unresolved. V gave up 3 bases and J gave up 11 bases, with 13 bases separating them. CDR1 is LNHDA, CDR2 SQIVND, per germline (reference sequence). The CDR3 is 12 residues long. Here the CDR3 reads CASSIPSHGAFF. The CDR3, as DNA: TGTGCCAGTAGTATTCCCTCCCATGGGGCTTTCTTT.

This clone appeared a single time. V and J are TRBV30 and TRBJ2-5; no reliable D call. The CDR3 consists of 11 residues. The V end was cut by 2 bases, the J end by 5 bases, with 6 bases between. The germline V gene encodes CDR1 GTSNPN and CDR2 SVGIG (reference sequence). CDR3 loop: CAWSLGETQYF. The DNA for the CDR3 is TGTGCCTGGAGTTTAGGGGAGACCCAGTACTTC.

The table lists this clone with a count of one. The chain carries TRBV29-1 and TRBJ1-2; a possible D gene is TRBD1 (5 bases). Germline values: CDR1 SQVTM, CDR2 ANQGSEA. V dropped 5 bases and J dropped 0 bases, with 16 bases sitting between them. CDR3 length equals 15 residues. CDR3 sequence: CSVPTATIANYGYTF. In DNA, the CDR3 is TGCAGCGTTCCGACAGCTACCATAGCTAACTATGGCTACACCTTC.

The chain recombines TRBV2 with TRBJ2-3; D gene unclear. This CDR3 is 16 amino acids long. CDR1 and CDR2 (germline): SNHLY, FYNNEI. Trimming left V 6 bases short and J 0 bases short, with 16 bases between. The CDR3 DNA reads TGTGCCAGCAGCGGTACCGGGTCGACTAGCACAGATACGCAGTATTTT. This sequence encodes CASSGTGSTSTDTQYF.

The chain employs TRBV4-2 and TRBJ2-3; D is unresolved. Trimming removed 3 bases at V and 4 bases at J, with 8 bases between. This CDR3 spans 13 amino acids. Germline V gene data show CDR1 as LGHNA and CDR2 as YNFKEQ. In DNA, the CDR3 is TGTGCCAGCAGCCACACCCGGGCAGATACGCAGTATTTT. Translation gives CASSHTRADTQYF.